This T cell receptor (beta chain) was captured by sequencing in a study of cytomegalovirus exposure and HLA in healthy donors. Study-wide background: The 90 to 150 validation repertoires and the approximately 670 first-cohort repertoires shared a platform, a later analysis reported.

Notes on this clone: Its target is unknown.

Study-wide points: According to reports, the classifier identified cytomegalovirus status with high specificity and sensitivity.

Sequencing was performed with immunoSEQ multiplex PCR; in TCRdb, only in-frame clones are kept and a portion is missing. The table records hundreds of thousands of clones, roughly 86% of them present only once. Germline lookup yields CDR1 SGHTA and CDR2 FQGTGA. Trimming cost V 5 bases and J 3 bases; bases outside gene matches: 11. This CDR3 has 16 residues. This sequence originates from a woman aged 25-40 years in good health and CMV-seropositive. The rearrangement uses TRBV7-3 and TRBJ2-7, with 9 bases that match TRBD2. The sample was PBMCs. The CDR3 bases are TGTGCCAGCAGCCCTTTTGATAGCGGGAGTCTCTACGAGCAGTACTTC. It is translated as CASSPFDSGSLYEQYF.